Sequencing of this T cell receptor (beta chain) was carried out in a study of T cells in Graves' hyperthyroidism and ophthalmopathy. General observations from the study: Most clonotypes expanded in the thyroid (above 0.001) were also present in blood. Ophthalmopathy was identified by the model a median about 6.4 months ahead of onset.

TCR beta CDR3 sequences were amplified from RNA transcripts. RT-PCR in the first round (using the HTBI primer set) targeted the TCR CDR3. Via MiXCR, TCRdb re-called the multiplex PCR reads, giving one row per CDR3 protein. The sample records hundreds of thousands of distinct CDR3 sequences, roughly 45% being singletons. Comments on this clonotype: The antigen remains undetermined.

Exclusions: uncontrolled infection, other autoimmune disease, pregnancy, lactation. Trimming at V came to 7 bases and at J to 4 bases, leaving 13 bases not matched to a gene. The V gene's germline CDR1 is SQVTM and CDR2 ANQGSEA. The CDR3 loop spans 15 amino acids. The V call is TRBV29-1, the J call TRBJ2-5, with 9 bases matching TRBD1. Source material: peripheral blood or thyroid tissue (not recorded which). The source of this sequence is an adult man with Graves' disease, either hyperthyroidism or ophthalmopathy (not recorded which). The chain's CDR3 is CSASSYTGQGETQYF. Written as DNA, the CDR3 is TGCAGCGCCAGCAGTTACACGGGACAGGGAGAGACCCAGTACTTC.